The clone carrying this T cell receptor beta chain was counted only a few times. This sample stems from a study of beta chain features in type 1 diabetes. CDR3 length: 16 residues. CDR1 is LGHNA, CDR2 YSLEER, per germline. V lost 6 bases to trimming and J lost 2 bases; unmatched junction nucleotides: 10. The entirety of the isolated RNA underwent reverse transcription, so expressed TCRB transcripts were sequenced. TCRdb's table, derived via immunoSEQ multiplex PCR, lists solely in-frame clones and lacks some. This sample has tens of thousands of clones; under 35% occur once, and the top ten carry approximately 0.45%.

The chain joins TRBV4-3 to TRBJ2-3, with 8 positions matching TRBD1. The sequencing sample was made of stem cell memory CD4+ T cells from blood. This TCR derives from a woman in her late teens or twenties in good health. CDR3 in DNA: TGCGCCAGCAGTCAGTCCGGGACAGGCCACACAGATACGCAGTATTTT. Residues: CASSQSGTGHTDTQYF.